These T cell receptor beta chains were read from a single sample in a study of molecular identifiers for immune sequencing clone quantification. TCRdb re-derived calls from the PCR reads in MiXCR, one entry per CDR3 protein. The sample holds about half a million distinct CDR3 sequences; 20% to 25% are singletons and the top ten take 0.84%. Sequencing used naive CD8+ T cells from blood, with Jurkat cell RNA spiked in. The origin of the receptors is a human donor in good health. Some libraries in this study had Jurkat cell RNA spiked in. Each CDR3 is given with its conserved first and last residue. The D gene is left open where the match is weak. A row's size may be missing; if present it is once, few, many or a size class.

j_call,v_call,clone_size,d_call,cdr3_aa,cdr3_nt
TRBJ2-7,TRBV7-9,many,TRBD2,CASSPLAPTYEQYF,TGTGCCAGCAGCCCACTAGCGCCCACCTACGAGCAGTACTTC
TRBJ2-5,TRBV6-5,-,-,CAGSSLGGETQYF,TGTGCCGGCAGTTCCCTGGGTGGAGAGACCCAGTACTTC
TRBJ2-7,TRBV5-4,many,-,CASSPGRGWNEQYF,TGTGCCAGCAGCCCCGGGCGGGGATGGAACGAGCAGTACTTC
TRBJ1-1,TRBV29-1,few,-,CSVEDPGSGVLTEASF,TGCAGCGTTGAAGATCCGGGGTCTGGGGTATTGACTGAAGCTTCCTTT
TRBJ2-2,TRBV20-1,many,TRBD2,CSARDQLAGDTGELFF,TGCAGTGCTAGAGATCAACTAGCGGGAGACACCGGGGAGCTGTTTTTT
TRBJ1-1,TRBV28,many,-,CASSGVEGTEAFF,TGTGCCAGCAGCGGAGTAGAAGGAACTGAAGCTTTCTTT
TRBJ1-6,TRBV12-5,-,TRBD1,CASGLETGGFSPLHF,TGTGCTAGTGGTTTGGAGACAGGGGGTTTTTCACCCCTCCACTTT
TRBJ2-3,TRBV7-2,many,TRBD2,CASSLVAGGATDTQYF,TGTGCCAGCAGCTTAGTGGCGGGGGGGGCCACAGATACGCAGTATTTT
TRBJ1-1,TRBV29-1,-,-,CSVLGAFTEAFF,TGCAGCGTTCTGGGGGCGTTTACTGAAGCTTTCTTT
TRBJ1-2,TRBV9,-,TRBD1,CASSPDRGRAGYTF,TGTGCCAGCAGCCCAGACAGGGGGCGGGCTGGCTACACCTTC
TRBJ2-5,TRBV28,many,-,CASSSGLTGTGETQYF,TGTGCCAGCAGTTCAGGCCTCACAGGGACCGGGGAGACCCAGTACTTC
TRBJ1-1,TRBV5-6,-,-,CAGSLRAGRSNTEAFF,TGTGCCGGCAGCTTGAGAGCAGGTAGATCGAACACTGAAGCTTTCTTT
TRBJ2-7,TRBV28,-,-,CASSLWGTQTYGQYF,TGTGCCAGCAGTTTATGGGGCACCCAGACCTACGGGCAGTACTTC
TRBJ2-7,TRBV25-1,many,TRBD1,CASQPRQGVTYEQYF,TGTGCCAGTCAACCCCGACAGGGGGTAACCTACGAGCAGTACTTC